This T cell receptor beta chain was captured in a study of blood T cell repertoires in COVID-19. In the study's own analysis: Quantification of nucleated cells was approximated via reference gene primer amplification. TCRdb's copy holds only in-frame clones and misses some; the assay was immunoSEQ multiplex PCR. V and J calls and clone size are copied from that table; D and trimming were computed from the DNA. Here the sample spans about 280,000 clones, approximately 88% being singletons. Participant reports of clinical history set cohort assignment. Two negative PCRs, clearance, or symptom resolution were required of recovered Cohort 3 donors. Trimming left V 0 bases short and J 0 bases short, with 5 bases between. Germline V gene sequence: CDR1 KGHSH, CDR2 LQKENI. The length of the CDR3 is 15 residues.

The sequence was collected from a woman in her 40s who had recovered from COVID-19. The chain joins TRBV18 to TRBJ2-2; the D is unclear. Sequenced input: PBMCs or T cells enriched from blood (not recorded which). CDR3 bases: TGTGCCAGCTCACCACCGGCAGCGAACACCGGGGAGCTGTTTTTT. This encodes CASSPPAANTGELFF.